These 20 T cell receptor beta chains originate from one sample sequenced in a study of cytomegalovirus exposure and HLA in healthy donors. In the PCR, 60 Vbeta and 13 Jbeta primers were used. Sequenced by immunoSEQ multiplex PCR; TCRdb stores in-frame clones only, minus some. This repertoire shows some 76,000 clones, under 85% found once; its top ten account for over 7%. The sequenced sample was PBMCs. The receptor source for this set is a woman in her thirties or forties in good health and CMV-seropositive.

V and J are TRBV7-6 and TRBJ2-3; tentatively, D is TRBD1 (5 bases). CDR1 is SGHVS and CDR2 is FNYEAQ in the germline V gene. This CDR3 is 16 amino acids long. V was clipped by 5 bases and J by 6 bases, with 21 bases between them. DNA of the CDR3: TGTGCCAGCAGCACCCAGGGCGGCTCGAACTACGATACGCAGTATTTT. Translation: CASSTQGGSNYDTQYF.

The J gene is TRBJ1-5, the V gene TRBV14, with TRBD1 matching over 8 bases. Germline V gene data show CDR1 as SGHDN and CDR2 as FVKESK. V lost 0 bases, J lost 4 bases, and 5 bases stayed unmatched. The CDR3 sequence is 16 residues long. CDR3 DNA sequence: TGTGCCAGCAGCCAAGATGTAGACAGGGGAAATCAGCCCCAGCATTTT. This translates into CASSQDVDRGNQPQHF.

The V gene is TRBV30, the J gene TRBJ2-7; possibly TRBD1 for D (6 bases). The germline CDR1 and CDR2 sequences are GTSNPN and SVGIG (reference sequence). V shed 3 bases and J shed 2 bases, with 14 bases lying between them. CDR3 length: 14 amino acids. As DNA, the CDR3 is TGTGCCTGGAGATTTCAGGGACACCCCTACGAGCAGTACTTC. Amino acids: CAWRFQGHPYEQYF.

This clone was detected only a few times. The genes are TRBV7-2 and TRBJ2-3; D might be TRBD2 (5 bases). Germline CDR1 SGHTA, CDR2 FQGNSA. CDR3 length equals 16 residues. V was pared by 3 bases and J by 2 bases, with 15 bases between. CDR3 bases: TGTGCCAGCAGCTTTGACCCTTGGAGGACCACAGATACGCAGTATTTT. It yields the protein CASSFDPWRTTDTQYF.

This clone was observed a few times. V gene TRBV4-3 combines with J gene TRBJ1-2, with TRBD1 as a possible D gene (5 bases). CDR1 LGHNA and CDR2 YSLEER come from the germline V gene. Between the trimmed V and J ends, which lost 3 bases and 7 bases, there was a span of 15 bases. The CDR3 totals 14 residues. This CDR3 reads CASSQGLGTSGYTF. CDR3 nucleotide sequence: TGCGCCAGCAGCCAGGGACTGGGAACGAGTGGCTACACCTTC.

The chain employs TRBV28 and TRBJ1-1, with D hard to call. The germline V gene has CDR1 MDHEN and CDR2 SYDVKM. The CDR3 sequence is 11 residues long. V gave up 10 bases and J gave up 7 bases, with 13 bases separating them. The CDR3, as DNA: TGTGCCACTACCCTTTCCTTTGAAGCTTTCTTT. Its translation: CATTLSFEAFF.

About this clone: Mismatch with germline at one junction end may stem from a read error. The CDR3 DNA follows: TGTGCCAGCAGCTTACATTCGTCAGGGGGAACTTGCGTCTTC. Its translation is CASSLHSSGGTCVF. The gene calls are TRBV11-1 and TRBJ2-1; 7 bases agree with TRBD1. CDR1 is SGHAT and CDR2 is FQDESV in the germline V gene (reference sequence). This CDR3 has 14 residues. The full variable domain, completed using reference TRBV11-1 and TRBJ2-1, is EAEVAQSPRYKITEKSQAVAFWCDPISGHATLYWYRQILGQGPELLVQFQDESVVDDSQLPKDRFSAERLKGVDSTLKIQPAELGDSAMYLCASSLHSSGGTCVFGPGTRLTVL.

J is TRBJ2-1 and V is TRBV15, with 11 positions matching TRBD2. The CDR3 covers 15 residues. The germline CDR1 and CDR2 sequences are LNHNV and YYDKDF (reference sequence). Losses at the gene ends were 0 bases for V and 8 bases for J; bases not matched to a gene: 3. DNA for the CDR3: TGTGCCACCAGCAGAGATCCTAGCGGGGGGTATGAGCAGTTCTTC. Its translation: CATSRDPSGGYEQFF.

This clone was observed a few times. The chain is built from TRBV6-5 and TRBJ2-6; D is unclear. V was clipped by 6 bases and J by 8 bases, with 11 bases between them. CDR1 MNHEY and CDR2 SVGAGI come from the germline V gene. The CDR3 totals 13 residues. In DNA form, the CDR3 reads TGTGCCAGCAGGGGCCCCATTTCCAACGTCCTGACTTTC. Its protein is CASRGPISNVLTF.

The table lists this clone with a count of one. The chain employs TRBV28 and TRBJ1-6; D gene ambiguous. V shed 7 bases and J shed 4 bases, with 5 bases lying between them. Germline CDR1 and CDR2: MDHEN and SYDVKM. The CDR3 covers 12 residues. The CDR3 DNA reads TGTGCCAGCAAGCTTTATAATTCACCCCTCCACTTT. Its translation: CASKLYNSPLHF. The variable domain in full, with the rest retrieved from reference TRBV28 and TRBJ1-6, is DVKVTQSSRYLVKRTGEKVFLECVQDMDHENMFWYRQDPGLGLRLIYFSYDVKMKEKGDIPEGYSVSREKKERFSLILESASTNQTSMYLCASKLYNSPLHFGNGTRLTVT.

The rearrangement uses TRBV6-5 and TRBJ2-7; possible D gene TRBD1, 5 bases. CDR1 is MNHEY, CDR2 SVGAGI, per germline. The CDR3 covers 13 residues. V dropped 5 bases and J dropped 0 bases, with 8 bases sitting between them. CDR3 in amino acids: CASSEQASYEQYF. Written as DNA, the CDR3 is TGTGCCAGCAGTGAACAGGCCTCCTACGAGCAGTACTTC.

V usage is TRBV9 and J usage is TRBJ1-1; 9 bases align to TRBD1. The CDR3 covers 15 residues. Germline values: CDR1 SGDLS, CDR2 YYNGEE. The ends lost 3 bases at V and 5 bases at J; junction bases unmatched: 8. This chain's CDR3 is CASSAAQGAGTEAFF. DNA for the CDR3: TGTGCCAGCAGCGCAGCACAGGGGGCTGGGACTGAAGCTTTCTTT.

In DNA form, the CDR3 reads TGTGCCAGCAGTCTTAGAGCTTCTGGAAACACCATATATTTT. The encoded protein is CASSLRASGNTIYF. The V and J genes are TRBV27 and TRBJ1-3; D is unresolved. The CDR3 spans 14 residues. The germline CDR1 and CDR2 sequences are MNHEY and SMNVEV (reference sequence). The V gene lost 5 bases and the J gene lost 1 base, with 9 bases spanning the gap.

J is TRBJ2-3 and V is TRBV5-1, with 8 positions matching TRBD2. V lost 4 bases to trimming and J lost 4 bases; unmatched junction nucleotides: 8. The V gene's germline CDR1 is SGHRS and CDR2 YFSETQ. The CDR3 sequence is 15 residues long. CDR3 sequence reads: CASSSGLAMADTQYF. For the CDR3, the DNA is TGCGCCAGCAGCAGCGGACTAGCAATGGCAGATACGCAGTATTTT.

This chain joins TRBV19 and TRBJ2-5; TRBD1 agrees at 12 bases. Trimming took 6 bases from V and 4 from J; bases not matched to a gene: 9. The CDR3 is 16 residues long. Germline V gives CDR1 LNHDA, CDR2 SQIVND (reference sequence). The CDR3 protein is CASSRDRGLISETQYF. The DNA for the CDR3 is TGTGCCAGTAGCCGGGACAGGGGGCTAATATCAGAGACCCAGTACTTC.

The V gene is TRBV19, the J gene TRBJ2-3; weak D call: TRBD1 (5 bases). V gave up 4 bases and J gave up 2 bases, with 10 bases separating them. The CDR3 has 14 residues. CDR1 and CDR2 (germline): LNHDA, SQIVND (reference sequence). The chain's CDR3 is CASSSPGITDTQYF. Written as DNA, the CDR3 is TGTGCCAGTAGTAGTCCAGGGATCACAGATACGCAGTATTTT.

The chain has TRBV9 and TRBJ2-5; possibly TRBD1 for D (6 bases). The CDR3 has 15 residues. The V end was cut by 0 bases, the J end by 3 bases, with 12 bases between. Germline CDR1 reads SGDLS; CDR2 reads YYNGEE. The CDR3 bases are TGTGCCAGCAGCGTAGCCGGGACAAGCGAAGAGACCCAGTACTTC. This translates into CASSVAGTSEETQYF.

CDR3 nucleotide sequence: TGTGCCAGCAGTGATCGGACAGGGAGGGATACGCAGTATTTT. It yields the protein CASSDRTGRDTQYF. The gene calls are TRBV6-1 and TRBJ2-3; TRBD1 agrees at 8 bases. Germline loops: CDR1 MNHNS, CDR2 SASEGT. V dropped 3 bases and J dropped 6; count of bases not matched to a gene: 5. The CDR3 runs to 14 residues.

The chain links TRBV5-8 to TRBJ2-1; 9 nucleotides line up with TRBD2. CDR3 length: 16 residues. Germline loops: CDR1 SGHTS, CDR2 YDEGEE. Unmatched junction bases numbered 8, after V lost 0 bases and J lost 7 bases. The CDR3 region has the DNA TGTGCCAGCAGCTTGGTGGCGGGACTAGCTTTTAATGAGCAGTTCTTC. It specifies CASSLVAGLAFNEQFF.

The J gene is TRBJ1-3, the V gene TRBV4-2; the match to TRBD1 covers 8 bases. The CDR3 sequence is 15 residues long. The J segment lost 7 bases and the V segment lost 4 bases, leaving 9 bases of the junction unmatched. CDR1 is LGHNA, CDR2 YNFKEQ, per germline. DNA of the CDR3: TGTGCCAGCAGCCCGAAGGGACAGGAGGTCAACACCATATATTTT. This gives the protein CASSPKGQEVNTIYF.